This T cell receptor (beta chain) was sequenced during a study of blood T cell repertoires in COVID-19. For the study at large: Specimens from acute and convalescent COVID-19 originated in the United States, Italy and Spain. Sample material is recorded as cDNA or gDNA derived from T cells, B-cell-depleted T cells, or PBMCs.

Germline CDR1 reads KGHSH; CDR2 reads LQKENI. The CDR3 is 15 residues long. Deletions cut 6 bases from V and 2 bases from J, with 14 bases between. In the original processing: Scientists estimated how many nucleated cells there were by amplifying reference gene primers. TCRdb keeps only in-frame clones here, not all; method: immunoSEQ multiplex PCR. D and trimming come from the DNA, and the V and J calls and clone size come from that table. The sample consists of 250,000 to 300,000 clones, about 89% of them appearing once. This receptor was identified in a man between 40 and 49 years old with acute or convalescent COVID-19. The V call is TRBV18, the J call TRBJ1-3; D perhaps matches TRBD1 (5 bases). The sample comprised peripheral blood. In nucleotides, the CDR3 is TGTGCCAGCTCTCCAGGGAGGGTTCCTGGAAACACCATATATTTT. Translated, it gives CASSPGRVPGNTIYF. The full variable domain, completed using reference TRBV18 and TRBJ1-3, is NAGVMQNPRHLVRRRGQEARLRCSPMKGHSHVYWYRQLPEEGLKFMVYLQKENIIDESGMPKERFSAEFPKEGPSILRIQQVVRGDSAAYFCASSPGRVPGNTIYFGEGSWLTVV.